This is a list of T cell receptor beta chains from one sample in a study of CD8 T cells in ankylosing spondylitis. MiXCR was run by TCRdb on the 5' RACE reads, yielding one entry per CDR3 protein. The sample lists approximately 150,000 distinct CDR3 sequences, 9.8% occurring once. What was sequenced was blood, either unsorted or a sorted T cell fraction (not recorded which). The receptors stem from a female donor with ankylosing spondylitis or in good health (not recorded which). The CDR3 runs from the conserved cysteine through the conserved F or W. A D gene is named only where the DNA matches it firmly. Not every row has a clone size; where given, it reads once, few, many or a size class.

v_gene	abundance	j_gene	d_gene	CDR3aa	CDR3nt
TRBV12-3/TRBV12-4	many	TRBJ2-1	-	CASSQSSNEQFF	TGTGCCAGCAGTCAATCGAGCAATGAGCAGTTCTTC
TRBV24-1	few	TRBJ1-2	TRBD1	CATSDEDRSIGYTF	TGTGCCACCAGTGATGAGGACAGGAGTATAGGGTACACCTTC
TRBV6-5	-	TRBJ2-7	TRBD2	CASSYSPSGSSRAYEQYF	TGTGCCAGCAGTTACTCGCCTAGCGGGAGCTCAAGGGCCTACGAGCAGTACTTC
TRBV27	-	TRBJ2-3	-	CASSLGAAGTDTQYF	TGTGCCAGCAGTTTAGGTGCGGCGGGCACAGATACGCAGTATTTT
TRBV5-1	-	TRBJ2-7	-	CASSLDSREQYF	TGCGCCAGCAGCTTGGACTCTCGGGAGCAGTACTTC
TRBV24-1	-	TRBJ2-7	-	CATSDLKHYEQYF	TGTGCCACCAGTGACCTCAAGCACTACGAGCAGTACTTC
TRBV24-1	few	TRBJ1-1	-	CATNRRINAARAFF	TGTGCCACCAACAGAAGAATAAACGCAGCGCGAGCTTTCTTT
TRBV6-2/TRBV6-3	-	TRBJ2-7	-	CASSKTVEQYF	TGTGCCAGCAGCAAAACAGTGGAACAGTACTTC
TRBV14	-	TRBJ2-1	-	CASSISGPRSSYNEQFF	TGTGCCAGCAGCATTTCGGGCCCAAGGAGCTCCTACAATGAGCAGTTCTTC
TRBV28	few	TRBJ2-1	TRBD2	CASSLPGGPNNEQFF	TGTGCCAGCAGTTTACCGGGAGGTCCTAACAATGAGCAGTTCTTC
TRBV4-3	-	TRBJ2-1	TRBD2	CASSLRLAGGTYNEQFF	TGCGCCAGCAGCCTTCGACTAGCGGGAGGCACCTACAATGAGCAGTTCTTC
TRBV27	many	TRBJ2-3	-	CASSSSNWVFADTQYF	TGTGCCAGCAGTTCGTCCAATTGGGTATTTGCAGATACGCAGTATTTT
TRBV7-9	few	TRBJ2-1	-	CASSVTHGNEQFF	TGTGCCAGCAGCGTCACGCATGGGAATGAGCAGTTCTTC
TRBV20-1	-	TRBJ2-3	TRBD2	CSAPLAGVGDTQYF	TGCAGTGCCCCGTTAGCGGGAGTGGGGGATACGCAGTATTTT
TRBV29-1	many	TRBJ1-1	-	CSVEEGLNTEAFF	TGCAGCGTCGAAGAGGGACTGAACACTGAAGCTTTCTTT
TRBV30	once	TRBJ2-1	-	CAWLWAAYNEQFF	TGTGCCTGGCTTTGGGCAGCCTACAATGAGCAGTTCTTC
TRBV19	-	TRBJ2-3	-	CASSMDTDTQYF	TGTGCCAGTAGTATGGACACAGATACGCAGTATTTT
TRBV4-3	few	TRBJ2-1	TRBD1	CASSSTQGALEFF	TGCGCCAGCAGCTCCACACAGGGGGCCTTGGAGTTCTTC
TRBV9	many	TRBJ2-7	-	CASSVGLHSNEQYF	TGTGCCAGCAGCGTAGGGCTGCATTCGAACGAGCAGTACTTC
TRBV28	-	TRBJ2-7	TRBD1	CASSLSPTGNVHEQYF	TGTGCCAGCAGTTTATCCCCGACAGGGAACGTACACGAGCAGTACTTC
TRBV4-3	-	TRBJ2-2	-	CASSSSYRGVTTGELFF	TGCGCCAGCAGCTCGTCGTATAGGGGCGTTACAACCGGGGAGCTGTTTTTT
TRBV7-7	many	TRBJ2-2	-	CATVVTGELFF	TGTGCCACCGTGGTCACCGGGGAGCTGTTTTTT
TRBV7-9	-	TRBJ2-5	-	CASSAGPGRGTHYF	TGTGCCAGCAGCGCCGGCCCCGGCCGGGGGACCCATTACTTC
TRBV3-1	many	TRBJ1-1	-	CASSQDGYTEAFF	TGTGCCAGCAGCCAGGACGGGTACACTGAAGCTTTCTTT
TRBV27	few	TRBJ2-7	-	CASSLTAGIYEQYF	TGTGCCAGCAGTTTGACGGCGGGAATTTACGAGCAGTACTTC
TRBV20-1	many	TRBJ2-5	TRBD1	CSAREVRQGPGTQYF	TGCAGTGCTAGAGAAGTTCGACAGGGACCGGGGACCCAGTACTTC
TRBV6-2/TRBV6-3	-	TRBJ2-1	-	CASSVGGFYNEQFF	TGTGCCAGCAGTGTCGGGGGATTCTACAATGAGCAGTTCTTC
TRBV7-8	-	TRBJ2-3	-	CASRGLAGTDTQYF	TGTGCCAGCAGAGGGCTAGCCGGCACAGATACGCAGTATTTT
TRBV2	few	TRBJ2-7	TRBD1	CATKTGTVYEQYF	TGTGCCACTAAGACCGGGACAGTCTACGAGCAGTACTTC
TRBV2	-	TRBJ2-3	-	CASSEAPGANTQYF	TGTGCCAGCAGCGAAGCACCGGGCGCAAATACGCAGTATTTT
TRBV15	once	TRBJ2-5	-	CATSRDAQVGPETQYF	TGTGCCACCAGCAGAGACGCCCAAGTTGGGCCAGAGACCCAGTACTTC
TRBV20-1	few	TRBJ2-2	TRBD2	CSARDLATSGRTNTGELFF	TGCAGTGCTAGAGATCTTGCGACTAGCGGGAGGACGAACACCGGGGAGCTGTTTTTT
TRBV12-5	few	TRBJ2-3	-	CASGSYLDTQYF	TGTGCTAGTGGTTCCTACTTGGATACGCAGTATTTT
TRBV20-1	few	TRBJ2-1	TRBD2	CSAGTSGRHEQFF	TGCAGTGCAGGGACTAGCGGGAGGCATGAGCAGTTCTTC
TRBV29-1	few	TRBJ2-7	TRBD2	CSVRGGDLAEQYF	TGCAGCGTTCGGGGAGGGGACTTAGCCGAGCAGTACTTC
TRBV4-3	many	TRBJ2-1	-	CASSQDRSGNEQFF	TGCGCCAGCAGCCAAGATCGGAGCGGAAATGAGCAGTTCTTC
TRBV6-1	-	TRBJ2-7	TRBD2	CASSREGRNEQYF	TGTGCCAGCAGCCGGGAGGGCCGTAACGAGCAGTACTTC
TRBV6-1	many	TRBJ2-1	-	CASRTGTGSYNEQFF	TGTGCCAGCAGAACCGGGACTGGCTCCTACAATGAGCAGTTCTTC
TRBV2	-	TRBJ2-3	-	CANTLLDHTQYF	TGTGCCAACACCCTCCTGGACCATACGCAGTATTTT
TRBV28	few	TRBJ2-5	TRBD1	CASSPRDRKETQYF	TGTGCCAGCAGTCCTCGGGACAGAAAAGAGACCCAGTACTTC
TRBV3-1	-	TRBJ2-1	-	CASSLPSANEQFF	TGTGCCAGCAGCCTTCCTAGCGCGAATGAGCAGTTCTTC
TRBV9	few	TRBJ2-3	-	CASSVGWVGSPPDTQYF	TGTGCCAGCAGCGTAGGGTGGGTCGGGAGTCCCCCAGATACGCAGTATTTT
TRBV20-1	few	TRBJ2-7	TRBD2	CSARDRTSPYEQYF	TGCAGTGCTAGAGACCGGACTAGTCCCTACGAGCAGTACTTC
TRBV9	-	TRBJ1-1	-	CASSPSGVAVTEAFF	TGTGCCAGCAGCCCTAGTGGGGTCGCAGTGACTGAAGCTTTCTTT
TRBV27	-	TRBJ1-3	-	CASSSRYAGNTIYF	TGTGCCAGCAGTTCGCGCTATGCTGGAAACACCATATATTTT
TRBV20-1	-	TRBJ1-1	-	CIALDSYTEAFF	TGCATCGCCCTGGACAGCTACACTGAAGCTTTCTTT
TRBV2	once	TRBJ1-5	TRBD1	CASSEPRTGDQPQHF	TGTGCCAGCAGTGAACCAAGGACAGGGGATCAGCCCCAGCATTTT
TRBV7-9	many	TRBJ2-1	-	CASSEDTNEQFF	TGTGCCAGCAGCGAGGACACCAATGAGCAGTTCTTC
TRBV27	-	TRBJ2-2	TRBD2	CASSLAGGGTGELFF	TGTGCCAGCAGTCTAGCGGGAGGGGGCACCGGGGAGCTGTTTTTT
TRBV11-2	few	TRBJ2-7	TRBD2	CASSNRGGGEQYF	TGTGCCAGCAGCAACCGGGGGGGCGGCGAGCAGTACTTC
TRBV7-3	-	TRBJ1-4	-	CASSPDGNNEKLFF	TGTGCCAGCAGCCCCGACGGGAACAATGAAAAACTGTTTTTT
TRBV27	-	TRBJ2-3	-	CASSLLGGTYTQYF	TGTGCCAGCAGCCTCTTAGGGGGAACATATACGCAGTATTTT